This T cell receptor (beta chain) was obtained from a study of shared clonotypes between healthy human individuals. About the research overall: For every donor, three CD4 naive, three CD4 memory, two CD8 naive and one CD8 memory plates were used. Study-wide results and limits: Non-shared clonotypes were found to have lower generation probabilities than the clonotypes that were shared by all four of the sorted-subset donors.

Germline CDR1 is MNHEY and CDR2 is SVGAGI. The CDR3 consists of 13 residues. V was clipped by 6 bases and J by 1 base, with 7 bases between them. Of note for this clone: Its specificity is unknown.

Those who donated, Caucasian adults without exception, all lived in Nashville, Tennessee. The protocol was immunoSEQ multiplex PCR, while the TCRdb copy is restricted to in-frame clones and leaves out a portion. The sample holds 2,100,000 or so clones, 95% seen once. The clonotype was recovered from a man between 18 and 29 years old in good health. The chain is built from TRBV6-5 and TRBJ1-5; a weak D match, TRBD1 (6 bases). The sample consisted of naive CD4+ T cells sorted from blood. Noted subset: CD45RA+ positively selected. The DNA of the CDR3 is TGTGCCAGCAGGGACAGAAGCAATCAGCCCCAGCATTTT. It codes for CASRDRSNQPQHF.